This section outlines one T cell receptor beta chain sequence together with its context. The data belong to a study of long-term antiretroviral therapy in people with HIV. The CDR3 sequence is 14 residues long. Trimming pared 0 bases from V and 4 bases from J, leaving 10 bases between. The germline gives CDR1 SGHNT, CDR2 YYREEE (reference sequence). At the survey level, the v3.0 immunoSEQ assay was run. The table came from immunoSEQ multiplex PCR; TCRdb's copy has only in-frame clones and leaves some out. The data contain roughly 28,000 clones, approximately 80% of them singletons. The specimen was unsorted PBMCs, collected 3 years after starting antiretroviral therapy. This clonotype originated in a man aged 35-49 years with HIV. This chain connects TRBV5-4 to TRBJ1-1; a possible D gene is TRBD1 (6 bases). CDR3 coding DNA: TGTGCCAGCAGCTTGGACAGGGAGCCCACTGAAGCTTTCTTT. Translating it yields CASSLDREPTEAFF. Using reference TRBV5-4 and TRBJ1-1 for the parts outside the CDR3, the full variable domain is ETGVTQSPTHLIKTRGQQVTLRCSSQSGHNTVSWYQQALGQGPQFIFQYYREEENGRGNFPPRFSGLQFPNYSSELNVNALELDDSALYLCASSLDREPTEAFFGQGTRLTVV.